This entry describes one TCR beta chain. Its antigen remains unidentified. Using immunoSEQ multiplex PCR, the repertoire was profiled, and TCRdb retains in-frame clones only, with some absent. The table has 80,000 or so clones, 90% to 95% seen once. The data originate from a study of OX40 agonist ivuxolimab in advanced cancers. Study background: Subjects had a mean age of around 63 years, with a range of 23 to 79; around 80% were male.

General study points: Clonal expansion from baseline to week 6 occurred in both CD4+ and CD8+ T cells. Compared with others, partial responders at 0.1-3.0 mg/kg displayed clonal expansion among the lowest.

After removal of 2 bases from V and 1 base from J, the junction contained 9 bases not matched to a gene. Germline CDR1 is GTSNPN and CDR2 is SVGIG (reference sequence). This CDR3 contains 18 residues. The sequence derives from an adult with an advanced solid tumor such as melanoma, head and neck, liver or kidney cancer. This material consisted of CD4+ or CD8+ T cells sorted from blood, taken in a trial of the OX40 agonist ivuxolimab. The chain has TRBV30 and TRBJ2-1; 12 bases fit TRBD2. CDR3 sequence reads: CAWSTGLAGRSSYNEQFF. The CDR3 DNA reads TGTGCCTGGAGTACCGGACTAGCGGGACGAAGTTCCTACAATGAGCAGTTCTTC.